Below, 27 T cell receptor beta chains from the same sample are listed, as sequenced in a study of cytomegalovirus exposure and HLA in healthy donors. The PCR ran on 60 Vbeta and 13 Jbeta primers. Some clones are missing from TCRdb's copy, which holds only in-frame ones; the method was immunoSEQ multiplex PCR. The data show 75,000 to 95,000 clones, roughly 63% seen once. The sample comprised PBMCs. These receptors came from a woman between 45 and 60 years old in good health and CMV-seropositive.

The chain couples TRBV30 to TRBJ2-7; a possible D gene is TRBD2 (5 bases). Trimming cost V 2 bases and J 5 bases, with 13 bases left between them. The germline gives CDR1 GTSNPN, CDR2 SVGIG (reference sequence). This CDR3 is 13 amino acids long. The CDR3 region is CAWSYGGDDEQYF. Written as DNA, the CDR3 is TGTGCCTGGAGTTATGGAGGTGACGACGAGCAGTACTTC.

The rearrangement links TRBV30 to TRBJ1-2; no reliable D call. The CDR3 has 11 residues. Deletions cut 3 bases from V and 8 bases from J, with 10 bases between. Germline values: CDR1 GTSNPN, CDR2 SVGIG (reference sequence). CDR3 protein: CAWSAGSGYTF. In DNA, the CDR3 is TGTGCCTGGAGCGCGGGATCGGGCTACACCTTC. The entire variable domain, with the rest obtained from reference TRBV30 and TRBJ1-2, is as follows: SQTIHQWPATLVQPVGSPLSLECTVEGTSNPNLYWYRQAAGRGLQLLFYSVGIGQISSEVPQNLSASRPQDRQFILSSKKLLLSDSGFYLCAWSAGSGYTFGSGTRLTVV.

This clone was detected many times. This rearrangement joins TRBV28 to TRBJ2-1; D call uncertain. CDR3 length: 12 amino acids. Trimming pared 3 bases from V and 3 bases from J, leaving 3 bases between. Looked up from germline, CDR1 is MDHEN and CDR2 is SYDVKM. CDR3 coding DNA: TGTGCCAGCAGTTTTAGCTACAATGAGCAGTTCTTC. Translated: CASSFSYNEQFF. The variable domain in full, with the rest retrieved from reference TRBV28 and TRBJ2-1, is DVKVTQSSRYLVKRTGEKVFLECVQDMDHENMFWYRQDPGLGLRLIYFSYDVKMKEKGDIPEGYSVSREKKERFSLILESASTNQTSMYLCASSFSYNEQFFGPGTRLTVL.

The CDR3 DNA sequence: TGTGCCATCAGTGTGACAGGGGTGGACACTGAAGCTTTCTTT. This encodes CAISVTGVDTEAFF. The chain uses TRBV10-3 and TRBJ1-1; 8 bases agree with TRBD1. Losses at the gene ends were 4 bases for V and 3 bases for J; bases not matched to a gene: 4. CDR1 is ENHRY and CDR2 is SYGVKD in the germline V gene. This CDR3 region has 14 residues.

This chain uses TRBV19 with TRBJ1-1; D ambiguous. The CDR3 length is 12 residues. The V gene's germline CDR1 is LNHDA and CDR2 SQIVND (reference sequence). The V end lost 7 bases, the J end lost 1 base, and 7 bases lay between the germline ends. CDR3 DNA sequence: TGTGCCAGTATCCTAGGGAACACTGAAGCTTTCTTT. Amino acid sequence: CASILGNTEAFF.

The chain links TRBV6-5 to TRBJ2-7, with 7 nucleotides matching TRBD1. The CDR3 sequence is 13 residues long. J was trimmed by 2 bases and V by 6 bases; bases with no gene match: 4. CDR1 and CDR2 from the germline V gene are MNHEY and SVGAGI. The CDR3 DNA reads TGTGCCAGCAGAGGACAGGACGCCTACGAGCAGTACTTC. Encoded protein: CASRGQDAYEQYF.

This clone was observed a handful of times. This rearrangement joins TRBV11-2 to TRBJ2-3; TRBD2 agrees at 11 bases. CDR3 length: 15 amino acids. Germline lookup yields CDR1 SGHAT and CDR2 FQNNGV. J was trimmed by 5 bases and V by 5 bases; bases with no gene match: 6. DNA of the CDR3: TGTGCCAGCAGCCTTAGCGGGGGGGCCGGAGATACGCAGTATTTT. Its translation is CASSLSGGAGDTQYF.

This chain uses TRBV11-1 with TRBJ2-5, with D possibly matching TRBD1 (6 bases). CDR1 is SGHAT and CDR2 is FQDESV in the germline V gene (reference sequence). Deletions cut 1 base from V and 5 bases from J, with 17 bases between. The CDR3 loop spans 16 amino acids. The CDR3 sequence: CASSLEGHRVWETQYF. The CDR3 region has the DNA TGTGCCAGCAGCTTAGAGGGGCACAGGGTGTGGGAGACCCAGTACTTC.

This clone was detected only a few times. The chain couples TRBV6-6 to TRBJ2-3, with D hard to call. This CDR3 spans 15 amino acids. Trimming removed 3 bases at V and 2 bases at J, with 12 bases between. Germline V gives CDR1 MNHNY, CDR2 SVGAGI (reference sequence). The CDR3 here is CASSYSRVPTDTQYF. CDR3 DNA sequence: TGTGCCAGCAGTTATTCGAGAGTACCCACAGATACGCAGTATTTT.

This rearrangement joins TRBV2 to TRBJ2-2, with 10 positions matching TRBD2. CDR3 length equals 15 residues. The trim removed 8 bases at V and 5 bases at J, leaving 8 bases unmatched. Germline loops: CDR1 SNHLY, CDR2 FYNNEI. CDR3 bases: TGTGCCAGCGCATTTACTAGCGGGGCAACCGGGGAGCTGTTTTTT. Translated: CASAFTSGATGELFF.

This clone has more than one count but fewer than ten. The CDR3 bases are TGTGCCAGCAGCCGCGGACAGGGGAATGAAAAACTGTTTTTT. Residues: CASSRGQGNEKLFF. The rearrangement joins TRBV28 to TRBJ1-4; 9 positions agree with TRBD1. This CDR3 is 14 amino acids long. The germline V gene encodes CDR1 MDHEN and CDR2 SYDVKM. Trimming at V came to 6 bases and at J to 5 bases, leaving 4 bases not matched to a gene.

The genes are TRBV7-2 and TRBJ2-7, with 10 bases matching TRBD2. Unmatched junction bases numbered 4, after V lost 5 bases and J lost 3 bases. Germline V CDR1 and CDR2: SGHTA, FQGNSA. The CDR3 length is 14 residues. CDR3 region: CASSPWTSGYEQYF. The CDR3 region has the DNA TGTGCCAGCAGCCCATGGACTAGCGGCTACGAGCAGTACTTC.

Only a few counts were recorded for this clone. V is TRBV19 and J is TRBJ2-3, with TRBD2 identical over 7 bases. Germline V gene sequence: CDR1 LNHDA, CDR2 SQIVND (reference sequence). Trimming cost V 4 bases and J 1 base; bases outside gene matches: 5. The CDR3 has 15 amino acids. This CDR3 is CASSKPGGGTDTQYF. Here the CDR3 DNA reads TGTGCCAGTAGTAAGCCGGGGGGAGGCACAGATACGCAGTATTTT.

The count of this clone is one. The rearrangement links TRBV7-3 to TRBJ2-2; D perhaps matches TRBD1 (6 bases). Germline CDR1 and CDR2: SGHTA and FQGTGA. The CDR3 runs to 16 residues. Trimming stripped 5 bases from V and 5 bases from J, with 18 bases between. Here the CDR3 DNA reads TGTGCCAGCAGCCCCGGAGCACAGGGCGGGACCGGGGAGCTGTTTTTT. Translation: CASSPGAQGGTGELFF. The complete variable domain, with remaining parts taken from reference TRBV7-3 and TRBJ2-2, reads GAGVSQTPSNKVTEKGKYVELRCDPISGHTALYWYRQSLGQGPEFLIYFQGTGAADDSGLPNDRFFAVRPEGSVSTLKIQRTERGDSAVYLCASSPGAQGGTGELFFGEGSRLTVL.

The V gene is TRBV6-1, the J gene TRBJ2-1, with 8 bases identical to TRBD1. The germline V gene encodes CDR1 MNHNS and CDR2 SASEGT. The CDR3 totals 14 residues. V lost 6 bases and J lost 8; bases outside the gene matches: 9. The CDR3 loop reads CASSYRGVFDEQFF. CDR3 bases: TGTGCCAGCAGCTACAGGGGGGTGTTCGATGAGCAGTTCTTC.

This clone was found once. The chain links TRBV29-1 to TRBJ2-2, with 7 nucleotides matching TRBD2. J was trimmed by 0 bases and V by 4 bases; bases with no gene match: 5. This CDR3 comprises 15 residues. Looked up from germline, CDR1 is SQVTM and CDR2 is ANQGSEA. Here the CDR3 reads CSVGSGAPNTGELFF. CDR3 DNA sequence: TGCAGCGTTGGGAGCGGGGCTCCGAACACCGGGGAGCTGTTTTTT.

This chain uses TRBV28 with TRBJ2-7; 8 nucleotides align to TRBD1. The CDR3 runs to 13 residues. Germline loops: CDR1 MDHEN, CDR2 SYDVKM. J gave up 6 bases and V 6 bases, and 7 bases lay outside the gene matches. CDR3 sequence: CASSPDRGSEQYF. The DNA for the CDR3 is TGTGCCAGCAGCCCAGACAGGGGTAGCGAGCAGTACTTC.

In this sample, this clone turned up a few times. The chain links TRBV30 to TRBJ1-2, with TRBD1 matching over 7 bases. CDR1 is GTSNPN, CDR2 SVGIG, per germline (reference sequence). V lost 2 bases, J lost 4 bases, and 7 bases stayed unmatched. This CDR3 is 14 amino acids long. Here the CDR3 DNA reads TGTGCCTGGAGTACGAACGACAGGGTCTATGGCTACACCTTC. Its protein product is CAWSTNDRVYGYTF. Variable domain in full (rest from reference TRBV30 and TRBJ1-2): SQTIHQWPATLVQPVGSPLSLECTVEGTSNPNLYWYRQAAGRGLQLLFYSVGIGQISSEVPQNLSASRPQDRQFILSSKKLLLSDSGFYLCAWSTNDRVYGYTFGSGTRLTVV.

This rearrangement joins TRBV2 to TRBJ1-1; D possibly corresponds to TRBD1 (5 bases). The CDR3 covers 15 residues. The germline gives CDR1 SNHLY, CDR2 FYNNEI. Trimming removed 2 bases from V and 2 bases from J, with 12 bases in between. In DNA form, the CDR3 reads TGTGCCAGCAGTGAATTGTTGGGACTAAACACTGAAGCTTTCTTT. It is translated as CASSELLGLNTEAFF.

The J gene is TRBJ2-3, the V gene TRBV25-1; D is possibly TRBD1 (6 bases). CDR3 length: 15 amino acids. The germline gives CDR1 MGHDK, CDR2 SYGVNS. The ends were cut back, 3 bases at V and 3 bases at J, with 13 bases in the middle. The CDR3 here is CASSDARGATDTQYF. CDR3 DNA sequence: TGTGCCAGCAGTGATGCCAGGGGAGCAACAGATACGCAGTATTTT.

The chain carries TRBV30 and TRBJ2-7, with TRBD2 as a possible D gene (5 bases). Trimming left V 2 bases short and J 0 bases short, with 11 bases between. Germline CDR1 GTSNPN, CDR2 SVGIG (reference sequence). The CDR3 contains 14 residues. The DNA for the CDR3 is TGTGCCTGGAGTACCGATGGGAGCTCCTACGAGCAGTACTTC. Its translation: CAWSTDGSSYEQYF. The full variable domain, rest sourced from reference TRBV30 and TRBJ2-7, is SQTIHQWPATLVQPVGSPLSLECTVEGTSNPNLYWYRQAAGRGLQLLFYSVGIGQISSEVPQNLSASRPQDRQFILSSKKLLLSDSGFYLCAWSTDGSSYEQYFGPGTRLTVT.

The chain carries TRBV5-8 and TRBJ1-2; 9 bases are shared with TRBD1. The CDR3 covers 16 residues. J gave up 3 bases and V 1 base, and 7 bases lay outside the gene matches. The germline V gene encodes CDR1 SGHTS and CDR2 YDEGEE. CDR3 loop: CASSLSDYRGHYGYTF. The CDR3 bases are TGTGCCAGCAGCTTGTCGGACTACAGGGGGCACTATGGCTACACCTTC.

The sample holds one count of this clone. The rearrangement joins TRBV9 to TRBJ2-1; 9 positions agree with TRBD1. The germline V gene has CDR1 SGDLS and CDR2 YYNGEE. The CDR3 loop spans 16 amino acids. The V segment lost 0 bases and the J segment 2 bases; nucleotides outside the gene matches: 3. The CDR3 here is CASSVDGTGTYNEQFF. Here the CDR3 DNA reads TGTGCCAGCAGCGTAGATGGGACAGGGACCTACAATGAGCAGTTCTTC.

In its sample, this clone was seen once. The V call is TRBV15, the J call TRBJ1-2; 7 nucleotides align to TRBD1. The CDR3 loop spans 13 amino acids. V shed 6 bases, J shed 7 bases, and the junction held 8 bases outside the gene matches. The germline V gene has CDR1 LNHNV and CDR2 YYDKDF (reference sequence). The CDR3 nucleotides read TGTGCCACCAGAGAGACAGGGCTGAGTGGCTACACCTTC. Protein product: CATRETGLSGYTF. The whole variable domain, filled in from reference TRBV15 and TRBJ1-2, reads DAMVIQNPRYQVTQFGKPVTLSCSQTLNHNVMYWYQQKSSQAPKLLFHYYDKDFNNEADTPDNFQSRRPNTSFCFLDIRSPGLGDTAMYLCATRETGLSGYTFGSGTRLTVV.

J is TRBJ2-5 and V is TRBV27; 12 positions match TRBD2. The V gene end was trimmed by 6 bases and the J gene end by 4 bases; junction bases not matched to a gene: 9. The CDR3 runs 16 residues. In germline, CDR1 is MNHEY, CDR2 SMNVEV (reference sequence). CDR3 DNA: TGTGCCAGCAGCCGGACTAGCGGGGTTTTAGTAGAGACCCAGTACTTC. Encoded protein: CASSRTSGVLVETQYF.

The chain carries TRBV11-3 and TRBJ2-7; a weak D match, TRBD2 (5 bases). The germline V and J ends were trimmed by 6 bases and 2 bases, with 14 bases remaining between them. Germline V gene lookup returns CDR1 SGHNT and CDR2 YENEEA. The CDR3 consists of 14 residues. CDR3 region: CASSLAEGTYEQYF. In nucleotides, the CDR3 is TGTGCCAGCAGTTTGGCCGAGGGAACCTACGAGCAGTACTTC.

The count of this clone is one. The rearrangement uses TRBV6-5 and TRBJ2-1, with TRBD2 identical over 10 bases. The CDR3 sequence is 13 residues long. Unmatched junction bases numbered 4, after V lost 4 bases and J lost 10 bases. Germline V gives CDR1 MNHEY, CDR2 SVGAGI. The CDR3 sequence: CASSSVAGGEQFF. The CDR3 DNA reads TGTGCCAGCAGTTCGGTAGCGGGGGGCGAGCAGTTCTTC.